Listed below are T cell receptor beta chains from one sample, sequenced in a study of regulatory T cells in long-lasting Graves disease. MiXCR, applied by TCRdb to the multiplex PCR reads, yields one record per CDR3 protein. The sample shows approximately 350,000 distinct CDR3 sequences, roughly 10% of them seen only once. This sample was shared with a second study, whose subject was T cells in Graves' hyperthyroidism and ophthalmopathy.

The sample was peripheral blood mononuclear cells (PBMCs), taken at new diagnosis, from a patient treated with antithyroid drugs. The origin of the receptors is a woman aged 18 to 35 with Graves disease. CDR3s include the opening cysteine and the closing phenylalanine or tryptophan. A D gene is named only where the DNA matches it firmly. Where a row states a size, it is once, few, many or the class of an expanded clone; other rows omit it.

j_gene: TRBJ2-2
abundance: many
v_gene: TRBV30
d_gene: -
CDR3nt: TGTGCCTGGAGCCGGCAAGGGCCGACCGGGGAGCTGTTTTTT
CDR3aa: CAWSRQGPTGELFF

j_gene: TRBJ2-5
abundance: many
v_gene: TRBV28
d_gene: -
CDR3nt: TGTGCCAGCAGTTTAGGCAGGGGGGGGGAAGAGACCCAGTACTTC
CDR3aa: CASSLGRGGEETQYF

j_gene: TRBJ1-1
abundance: -
v_gene: TRBV19
d_gene: -
CDR3nt: TGTGCCAGTAGTACTCCAGGGAGCACTGAAGCTTTCTTT
CDR3aa: CASSTPGSTEAFF

j_gene: TRBJ2-7
abundance: many
v_gene: TRBV30
d_gene: -
CDR3nt: TGTGCCTGGGGACAGTCCTACGAGCAGTACTTC
CDR3aa: CAWGQSYEQYF

j_gene: TRBJ1-1
abundance: many
v_gene: TRBV5-1
d_gene: -
CDR3nt: TGCGCCAGCAGCTTGGATATTAAGAACACTGAAGCTTTCTTT
CDR3aa: CASSLDIKNTEAFF

j_gene: TRBJ1-3
abundance: few
v_gene: TRBV9
d_gene: -
CDR3nt: TGTGCCAGCAGCGTAGTAGGGAACGGGGACACCATATATTTT
CDR3aa: CASSVVGNGDTIYF

j_gene: TRBJ1-5
abundance: -
v_gene: TRBV20-1
d_gene: -
CDR3nt: TGCAGTGCCCCGGGGGCGGTCAATCAGCCCCAGCATTTT
CDR3aa: CSAPGAVNQPQHF

j_gene: TRBJ2-7
abundance: -
v_gene: TRBV6-1
d_gene: -
CDR3nt: TGTGCCAGTAACGACGGGGTACGATCCTACGAGCAGTACTTC
CDR3aa: CASNDGVRSYEQYF

j_gene: TRBJ2-1
abundance: many
v_gene: TRBV29-1
d_gene: -
CDR3nt: TGCAGCGTTCAAGGCGGGGAGACCTACAATGAGCAGTTCTTC
CDR3aa: CSVQGGETYNEQFF

j_gene: TRBJ2-3
abundance: -
v_gene: TRBV6-1
d_gene: -
CDR3nt: TGTGCCAGCAGCGTTCGAGGACTAACCACAGATACGCAGTATTTT
CDR3aa: CASSVRGLTTDTQYF

j_gene: TRBJ2-2
abundance: many
v_gene: TRBV19
d_gene: -
CDR3nt: TGTGCCAGTAGTTTGGTAGGGTACACCGGGGAGCTGTTTTTT
CDR3aa: CASSLVGYTGELFF

j_gene: TRBJ2-7
abundance: many
v_gene: TRBV6-2/TRBV6-3
d_gene: TRBD2
CDR3nt: TGTGCCAGCAGTTACTTCGGGACTAGCTACGAGCAGTACTTC
CDR3aa: CASSYFGTSYEQYF

j_gene: TRBJ2-1
abundance: many
v_gene: TRBV7-3
d_gene: TRBD2
CDR3nt: TGTGCCAGCAGCTCTCCCGGGGCTAGCGGTATCAATGAGCAGTTCTTC
CDR3aa: CASSSPGASGINEQFF

j_gene: TRBJ2-7
abundance: many
v_gene: TRBV5-8
d_gene: TRBD2
CDR3nt: TGTGCCAGCAGCTTGGTCCGTAGCGGGAGGCCCAGCTCCTACGAGCAGTACTTC
CDR3aa: CASSLVRSGRPSSYEQYF

j_gene: TRBJ1-1
abundance: many
v_gene: TRBV6-1
d_gene: TRBD1
CDR3nt: TGTGCCAGCAGGGCGGGACAGAGGGCCCTTGAAGCTTTCTTT
CDR3aa: CASRAGQRALEAFF

j_gene: TRBJ2-7
abundance: -
v_gene: TRBV20-1
d_gene: TRBD2
CDR3nt: TGCAGTGCTCGACTAGCGGGGTACGAGCAGTACTTC
CDR3aa: CSARLAGYEQYF

j_gene: TRBJ2-3
abundance: many
v_gene: TRBV27
d_gene: TRBD2
CDR3nt: TGTGCCAGCAGTGAACCGGGACTAGCTGGCACAGATACGCAGTATTTT
CDR3aa: CASSEPGLAGTDTQYF

j_gene: TRBJ2-3
abundance: many
v_gene: TRBV27
d_gene: -
CDR3nt: TGTGCCAGCAGTTTACGCCGGAGGGCCGCAGATACGCAGTATTTT
CDR3aa: CASSLRRRAADTQYF

j_gene: TRBJ1-2
abundance: many
v_gene: TRBV12-3/TRBV12-4
d_gene: -
CDR3nt: TGTGCCAGCAGACTTCTTGGGGACTATGGCTACACCTTC
CDR3aa: CASRLLGDYGYTF

j_gene: TRBJ2-1
abundance: many
v_gene: TRBV4-3
d_gene: -
CDR3nt: TGCGCCAGCAGCCAAGATGACCTCTCCTCCTACAATGAGCAGTTCTTC
CDR3aa: CASSQDDLSSYNEQFF

j_gene: TRBJ1-4
abundance: few
v_gene: TRBV4-1
d_gene: -
CDR3nt: TGCGCCAGCAGCCAAGGGGACGGGGGGAAAAAACTGTTTTTT
CDR3aa: CASSQGDGGKKLFF

j_gene: TRBJ1-3
abundance: many
v_gene: TRBV6-1
d_gene: -
CDR3nt: TGTGCCAGCAGTCAAACAGGGACTGGAAACACCATATATTTT
CDR3aa: CASSQTGTGNTIYF

j_gene: TRBJ2-1
abundance: many
v_gene: TRBV19
d_gene: -
CDR3nt: TGTGCCAGTAGCCGGACCCGGATCGCGGGCGGTGAGCAGTTCTTC
CDR3aa: CASSRTRIAGGEQFF